A few counts support the clone carrying this T cell receptor (beta chain). This entry is derived from a study of beta chain features in type 1 diabetes. Germline V gene lookup returns CDR1 MNHNS and CDR2 SASEGT. V lost 2 bases, J lost 6 bases, and 5 bases stayed unmatched. This CDR3 spans 14 amino acids. Expressed TCRB transcripts got sequenced, as all isolated RNA was reverse transcribed. Sequencing used immunoSEQ multiplex PCR; TCRdb keeps in-frame clones, though not all of them. The repertoire has hundreds of thousands of clones, around 10% of them found once; the top ten carry under 0.035%. The specimen sequenced was naive CD4+ T cells from blood. The chain combines TRBV6-1 with TRBJ1-1; 8 positions agree with TRBD1. The clonotype comes from a woman aged 18-29 years in good health. CDR3 sequence reads: CASSESRGLAEAFF. In DNA form, the CDR3 reads TGTGCCAGCAGTGAATCCAGGGGGCTGGCTGAAGCTTTCTTT.